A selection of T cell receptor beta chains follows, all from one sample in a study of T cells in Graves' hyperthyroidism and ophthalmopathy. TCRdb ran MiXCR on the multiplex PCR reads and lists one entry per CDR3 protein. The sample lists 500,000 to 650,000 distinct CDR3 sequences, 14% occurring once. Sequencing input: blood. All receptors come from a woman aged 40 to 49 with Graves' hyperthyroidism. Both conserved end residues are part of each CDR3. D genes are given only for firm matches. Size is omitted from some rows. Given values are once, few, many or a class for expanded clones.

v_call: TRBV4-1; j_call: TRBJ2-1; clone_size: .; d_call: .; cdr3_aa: CASTVGEYNEQFF; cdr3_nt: TGCGCCAGCACGGTGGGAGAGTACAATGAGCAGTTCTTC
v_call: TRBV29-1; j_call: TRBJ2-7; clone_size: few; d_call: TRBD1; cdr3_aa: CSVLGQGYEQYF; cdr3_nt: TGCAGCGTGTTAGGACAGGGCTACGAGCAGTACTTC
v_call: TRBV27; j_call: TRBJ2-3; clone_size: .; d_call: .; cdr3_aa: CASRPFFREGGTDTQYF; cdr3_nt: TGTGCCAGCCGACCCTTCTTTAGGGAGGGGGGCACAGATACGCAGTATTTT
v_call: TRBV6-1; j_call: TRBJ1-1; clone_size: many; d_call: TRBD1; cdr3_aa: CAGKANRGLYDTEAFF; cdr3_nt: TGTGCCGGCAAAGCGAACAGGGGGCTCTACGACACTGAAGCTTTCTTT
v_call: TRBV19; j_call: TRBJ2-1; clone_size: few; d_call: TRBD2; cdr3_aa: CASSPLKASGRGNEQFF; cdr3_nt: TGTGCCAGTAGTCCCTTAAAGGCTAGCGGGAGAGGCAATGAGCAGTTCTTC
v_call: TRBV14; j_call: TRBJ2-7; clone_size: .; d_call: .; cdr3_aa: CASSQEHSIYYEQYF; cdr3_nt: TGTGCCAGCAGCCAAGAACACTCGATATATTACGAGCAGTACTTC
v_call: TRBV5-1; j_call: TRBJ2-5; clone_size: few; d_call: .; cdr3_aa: CASSSGAGGGETQYF; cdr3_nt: TGCGCCAGCAGCTCGGGAGCAGGTGGGGGGGAGACCCAGTACTTC
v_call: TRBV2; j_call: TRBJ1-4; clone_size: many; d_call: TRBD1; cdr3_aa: CASSRDRVGDEKLFF; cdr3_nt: TGTGCCAGCAGCAGAGACAGGGTGGGGGATGAAAAACTGTTTTTT
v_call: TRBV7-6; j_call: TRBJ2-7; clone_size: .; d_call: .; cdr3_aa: CASSPTLASEQYF; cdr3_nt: TGTGCCAGCAGCCCGACACTAGCCTCGGAGCAGTACTTC
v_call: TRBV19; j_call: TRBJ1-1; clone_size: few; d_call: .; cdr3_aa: CASNSRAEAFF; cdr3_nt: TGTGCCAGTAACTCTAGGGCTGAAGCTTTCTTT
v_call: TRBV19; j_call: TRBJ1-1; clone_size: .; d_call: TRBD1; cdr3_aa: CASSHDRGLEAFF; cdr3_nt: TGTGCCAGTAGCCACGACAGGGGGCTTGAAGCTTTCTTT